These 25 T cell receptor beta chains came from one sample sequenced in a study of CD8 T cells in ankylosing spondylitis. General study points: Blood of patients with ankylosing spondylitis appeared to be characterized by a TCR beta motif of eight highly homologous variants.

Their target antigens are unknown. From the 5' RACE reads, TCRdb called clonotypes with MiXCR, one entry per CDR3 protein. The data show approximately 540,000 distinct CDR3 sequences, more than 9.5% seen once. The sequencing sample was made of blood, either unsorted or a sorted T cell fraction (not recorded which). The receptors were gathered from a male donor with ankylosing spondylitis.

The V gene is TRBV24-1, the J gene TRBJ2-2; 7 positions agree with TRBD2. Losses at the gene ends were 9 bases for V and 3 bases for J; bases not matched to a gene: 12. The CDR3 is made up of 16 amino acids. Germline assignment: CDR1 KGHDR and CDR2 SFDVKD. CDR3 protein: CATGTTDGRDTGELFF. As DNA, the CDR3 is TGTGCCACCGGGACTACCGATGGTAGAGACACCGGGGAGCTGTTTTTT.

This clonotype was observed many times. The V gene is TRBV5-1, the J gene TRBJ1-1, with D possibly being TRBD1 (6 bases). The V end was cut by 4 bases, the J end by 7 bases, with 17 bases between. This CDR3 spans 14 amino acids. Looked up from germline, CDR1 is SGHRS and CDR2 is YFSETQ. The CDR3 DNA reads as TGCGCCAGCAGCCCAACAGGGAGCGGAGGTGAAGCTTTCTTT. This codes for CASSPTGSGGEAFF.

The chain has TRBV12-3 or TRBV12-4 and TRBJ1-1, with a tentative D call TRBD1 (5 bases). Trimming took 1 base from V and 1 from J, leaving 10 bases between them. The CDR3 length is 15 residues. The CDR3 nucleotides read TGTGCCAGCAGTTTAGGGGGGATAGGGAACACTGAAGCTTTCTTT. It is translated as CASSLGGIGNTEAFF.

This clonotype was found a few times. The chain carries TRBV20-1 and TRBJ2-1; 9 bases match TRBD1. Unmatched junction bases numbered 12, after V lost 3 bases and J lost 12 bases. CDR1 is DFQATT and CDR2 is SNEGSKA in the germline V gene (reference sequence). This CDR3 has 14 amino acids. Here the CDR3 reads CSASNRGPLTGQFF. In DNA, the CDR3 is TGCAGTGCTAGCAACAGGGGGCCGCTCACGGGGCAGTTCTTC.

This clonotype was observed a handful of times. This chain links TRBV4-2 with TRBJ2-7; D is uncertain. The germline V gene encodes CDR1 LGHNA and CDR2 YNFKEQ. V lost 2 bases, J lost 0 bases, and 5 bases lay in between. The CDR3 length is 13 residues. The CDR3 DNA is TGTGCCAGCAGCCAACATACCTCCTACGAGCAGTACTTC. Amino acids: CASSQHTSYEQYF.

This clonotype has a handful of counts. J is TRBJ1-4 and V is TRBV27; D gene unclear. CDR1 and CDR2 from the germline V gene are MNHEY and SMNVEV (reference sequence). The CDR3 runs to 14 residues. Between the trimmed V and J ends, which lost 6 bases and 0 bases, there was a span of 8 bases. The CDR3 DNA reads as TGTGCCAGCAGCCTGCCCACAACTAATGAAAAACTGTTTTTT. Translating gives CASSLPTTNEKLFF.

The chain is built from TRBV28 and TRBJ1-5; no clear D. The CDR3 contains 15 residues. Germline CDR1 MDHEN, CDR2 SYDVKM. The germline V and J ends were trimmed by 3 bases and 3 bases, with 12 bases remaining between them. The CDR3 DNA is TGTGCCAGCAGTTTCTCCAGTAGGGACAATCAGCCCCAGCATTTT. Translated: CASSFSSRDNQPQHF. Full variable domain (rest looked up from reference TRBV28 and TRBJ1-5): DVKVTQSSRYLVKRTGEKVFLECVQDMDHENMFWYRQDPGLGLRLIYFSYDVKMKEKGDIPEGYSVSREKKERFSLILESASTNQTSMYLCASSFSSRDNQPQHFGDGTRLSIL.

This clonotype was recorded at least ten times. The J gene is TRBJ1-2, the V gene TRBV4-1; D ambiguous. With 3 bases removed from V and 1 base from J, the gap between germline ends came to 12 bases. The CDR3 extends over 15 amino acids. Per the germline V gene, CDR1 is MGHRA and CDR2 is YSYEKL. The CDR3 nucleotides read TGCGCCAGCAGCCACAGGACGAGAGTTAACTATGGCTACACCTTC. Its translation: CASSHRTRVNYGYTF.

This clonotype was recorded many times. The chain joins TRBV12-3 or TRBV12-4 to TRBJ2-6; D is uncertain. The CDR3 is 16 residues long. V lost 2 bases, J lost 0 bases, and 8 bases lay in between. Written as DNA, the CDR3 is TGTGCCAGCAGTTTAATGGTGGGCTCTGGGGCCAACGTCCTGACTTTC. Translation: CASSLMVGSGANVLTF.

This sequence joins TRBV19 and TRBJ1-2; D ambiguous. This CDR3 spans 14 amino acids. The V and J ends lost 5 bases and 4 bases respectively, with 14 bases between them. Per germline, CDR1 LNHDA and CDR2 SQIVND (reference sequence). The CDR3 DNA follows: TGTGCCAGTAGTGTCCCGCGTGGGCCCTATGGCTACACCTTC. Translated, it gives CASSVPRGPYGYTF. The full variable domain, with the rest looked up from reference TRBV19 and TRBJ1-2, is DGGITQSPKYLFRKEGQNVTLSCEQNLNHDAMYWYRQDPGQGLRLIYYSQIVNDFQKGDIAEGYSVSREKKESFPLTVTSAQKNPTAFYLCASSVPRGPYGYTFGSGTRLTVV.

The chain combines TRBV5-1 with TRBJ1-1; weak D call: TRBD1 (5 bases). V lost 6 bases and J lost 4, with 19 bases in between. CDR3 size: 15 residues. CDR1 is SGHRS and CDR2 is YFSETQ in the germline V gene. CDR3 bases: TGCGCCAGCACTCTGAGGGCAGGGTCGGTCACTGAAGCTTTCTTT. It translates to CASTLRAGSVTEAFF. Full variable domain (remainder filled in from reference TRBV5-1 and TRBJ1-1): KAGVTQTPRYLIKTRGQQVTLSCSPISGHRSVSWYQQTPGQGLQFLFEYFSETQRNKGNFPGRFSGRQFSNSRSEMNVSTLELGDSALYLCASTLRAGSVTEAFFGQGTRLTVV.

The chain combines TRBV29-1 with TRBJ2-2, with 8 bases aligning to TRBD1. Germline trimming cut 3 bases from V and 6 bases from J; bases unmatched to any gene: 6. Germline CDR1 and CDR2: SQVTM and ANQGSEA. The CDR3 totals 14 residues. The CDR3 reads CSVDQGASSGELFF. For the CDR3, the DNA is TGCAGCGTTGATCAGGGGGCTTCGTCCGGGGAGCTGTTTTTT.

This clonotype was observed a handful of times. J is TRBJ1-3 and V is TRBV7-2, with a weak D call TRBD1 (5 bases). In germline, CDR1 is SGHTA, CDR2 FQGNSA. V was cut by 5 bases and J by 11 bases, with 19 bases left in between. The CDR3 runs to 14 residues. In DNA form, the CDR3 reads TGTGCCAGCAGCCTACTCGGGGCCGTTGTATCCATATATTTT. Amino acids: CASSLLGAVVSIYF.

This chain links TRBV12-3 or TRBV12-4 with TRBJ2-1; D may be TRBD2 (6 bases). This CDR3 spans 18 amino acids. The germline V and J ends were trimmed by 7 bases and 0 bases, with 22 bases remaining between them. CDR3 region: CASTLMGGGVGSYNEQFF. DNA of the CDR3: TGTGCCAGCACTCTCATGGGAGGTGGGGTGGGCTCCTACAATGAGCAGTTCTTC.

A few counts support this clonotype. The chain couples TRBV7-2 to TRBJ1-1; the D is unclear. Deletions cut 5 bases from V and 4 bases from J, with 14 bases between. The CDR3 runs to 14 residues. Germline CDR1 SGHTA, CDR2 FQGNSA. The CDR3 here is CASSLVRASTEAFF. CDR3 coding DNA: TGTGCCAGCAGCCTAGTAAGGGCGAGCACTGAAGCTTTCTTT.

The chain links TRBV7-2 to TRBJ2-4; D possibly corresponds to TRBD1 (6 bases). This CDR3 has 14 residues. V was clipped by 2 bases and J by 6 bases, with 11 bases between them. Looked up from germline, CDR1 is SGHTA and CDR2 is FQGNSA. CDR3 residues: CASSLREGGNIQYF. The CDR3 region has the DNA TGTGCCAGCAGCTTACGAGAAGGGGGAAACATTCAGTACTTC.

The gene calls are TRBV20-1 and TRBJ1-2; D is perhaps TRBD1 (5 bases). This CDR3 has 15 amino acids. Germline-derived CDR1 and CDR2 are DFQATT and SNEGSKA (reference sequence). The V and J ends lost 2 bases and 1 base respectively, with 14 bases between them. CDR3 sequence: CSARSGEGFNYGYTF. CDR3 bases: TGCAGTGCTAGATCGGGCGAGGGGTTTAACTATGGCTACACCTTC.

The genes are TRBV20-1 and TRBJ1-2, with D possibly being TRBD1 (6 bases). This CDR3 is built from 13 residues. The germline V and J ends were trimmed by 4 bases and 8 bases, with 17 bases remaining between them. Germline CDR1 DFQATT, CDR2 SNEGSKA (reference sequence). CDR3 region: CSAIGAGAGGYTF. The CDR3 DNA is TGCAGTGCTATTGGGGCAGGGGCCGGGGGCTACACCTTC.

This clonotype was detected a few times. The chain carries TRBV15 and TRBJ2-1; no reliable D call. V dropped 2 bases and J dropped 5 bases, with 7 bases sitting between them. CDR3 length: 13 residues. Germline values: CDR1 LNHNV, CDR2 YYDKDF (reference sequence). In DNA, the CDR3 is TGTGCCACCAGCAGAAAGGGAAACAATGAGCAGTTCTTC. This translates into CATSRKGNNEQFF.

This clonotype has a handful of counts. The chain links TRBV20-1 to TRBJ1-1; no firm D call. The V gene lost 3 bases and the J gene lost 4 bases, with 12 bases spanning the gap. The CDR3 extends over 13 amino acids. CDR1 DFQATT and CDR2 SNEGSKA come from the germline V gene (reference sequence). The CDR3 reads CSARSPLGTEAFF. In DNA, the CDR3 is TGCAGTGCTAGGTCACCTTTGGGCACTGAAGCTTTCTTT.

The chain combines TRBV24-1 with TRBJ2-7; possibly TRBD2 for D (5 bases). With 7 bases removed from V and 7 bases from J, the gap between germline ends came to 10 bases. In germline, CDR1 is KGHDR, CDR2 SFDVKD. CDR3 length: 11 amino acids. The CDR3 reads CATRSRGEQYV. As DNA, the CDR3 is TGTGCCACCAGGTCACGGGGTGAGCAGTACGTC.

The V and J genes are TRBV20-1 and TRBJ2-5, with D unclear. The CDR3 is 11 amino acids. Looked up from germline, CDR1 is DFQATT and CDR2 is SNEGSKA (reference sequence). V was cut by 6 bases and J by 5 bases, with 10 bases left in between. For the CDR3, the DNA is TGCAGTGCAACCGGACGGGAGACCCAGTACTTC. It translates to CSATGRETQYF.

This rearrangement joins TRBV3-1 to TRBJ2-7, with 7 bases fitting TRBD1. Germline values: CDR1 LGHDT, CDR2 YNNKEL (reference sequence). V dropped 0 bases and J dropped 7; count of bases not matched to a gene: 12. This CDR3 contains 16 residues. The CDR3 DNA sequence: TGTGCCAGCAGCCAAGAGACAGGGTCTCCTCTGGGGGAGCAGTACTTC. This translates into CASSQETGSPLGEQYF.

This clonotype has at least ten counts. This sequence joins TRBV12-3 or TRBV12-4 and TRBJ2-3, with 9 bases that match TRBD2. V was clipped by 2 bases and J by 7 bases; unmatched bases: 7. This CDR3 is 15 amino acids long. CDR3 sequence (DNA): TGTGCCAGCAGTTTACCGGGCGGGAGGGCAAATACGCAGTATTTT. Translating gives CASSLPGGRANTQYF.

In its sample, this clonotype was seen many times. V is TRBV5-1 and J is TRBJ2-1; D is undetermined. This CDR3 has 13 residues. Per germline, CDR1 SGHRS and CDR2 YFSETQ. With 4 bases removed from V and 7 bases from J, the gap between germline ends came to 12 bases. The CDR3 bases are TGCGCCAGCAGCCCCTTAATAGGGAATGAGCAGTTCTTC. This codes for CASSPLIGNEQFF. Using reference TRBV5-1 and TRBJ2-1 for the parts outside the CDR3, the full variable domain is KAGVTQTPRYLIKTRGQQVTLSCSPISGHRSVSWYQQTPGQGLQFLFEYFSETQRNKGNFPGRFSGRQFSNSRSEMNVSTLELGDSALYLCASSPLIGNEQFFGPGTRLTVL.